Listed below are T cell receptor beta chains from one sample, sequenced in a study of CD8+ T cells in alopecia areata. Generated by immunoSEQ multiplex PCR, the TCRdb table keeps only in-frame clones and is missing some. The sample consists of some 160,000 clones, about three fifths of them appearing once. This specimen consisted of CD4+ T cells sorted from blood, obtained at week 4, from a patient treated with tofacitinib. All receptors come from a human donor with alopecia areata. CDR3s include the opening cysteine and the closing phenylalanine or tryptophan. The D gene is left open where the match is weak. Clone sizes are given selectively: once, few, many, or a class where the clone is expanded.

>TRBV29-1|-|TRBJ2-5|-
CSGAAQGDGTQYF
TGCAGCGGGGCGGCACAGGGCGACGGGACCCAGTACTTC
>TRBV6-5|-|TRBJ2-5|-
CASSYRPGLETQYF
TGTGCCAGCAGTTACCGGCCGGGATTGGAGACCCAGTACTTC
>TRBV7-9|once|TRBJ1-2|TRBD1
CASSRGQDYGYTF
TGTGCCAGCAGCCGTGGACAGGACTATGGCTACACCTTC
>TRBV30|-|TRBJ2-1|-
CAWSVRGSSYNEQFF
TGTGCCTGGAGTGTACGGGGGAGCTCCTACAATGAGCAGTTCTTC
>TRBV10-3|-|TRBJ2-6|-
CAISDVVSSGANVLTF
TGTGCCATCAGTGATGTTGTTTCCTCTGGGGCCAACGTCCTGACTTTC
>TRBV30|-|TRBJ1-2|-
CAWSMWAGGYTF
TGTGCCTGGAGTATGTGGGCAGGCGGCTACACCTTC
>TRBV30|-|TRBJ1-1|-
CAWSVQRSNTEAFF
TGTGCCTGGAGTGTACAGAGATCGAACACTGAAGCTTTCTTT
>TRBV29-1|few|TRBJ2-5|-
CSVHANWETQYF
TGCAGCGTTCACGCCAACTGGGAGACCCAGTACTTC
>TRBV11-1|few|TRBJ1-2|-
CASSLRSLDYGYTF
TGTGCCAGCAGCTTACGGTCTCTGGACTATGGCTACACCTTC
>TRBV19|few|TRBJ2-1|TRBD2
CASSMASGGYEQFF
TGTGCCAGTAGTATGGCTAGCGGGGGCTATGAGCAGTTCTTC
>TRBV5-6|-|TRBJ2-1|-
CASSLRGHMYEQFF
TGTGCCAGCAGCTTAAGGGGCCATATGTATGAGCAGTTCTTC
>TRBV4-2|-|TRBJ2-1|TRBD2
CASSHPSGGNEQFF
TGTGCCAGCAGCCATCCCTCGGGGGGTAATGAGCAGTTCTTC
>TRBV7-9|-|TRBJ2-3|-
CASSLMGGQDTQYF
TGTGCCAGCAGCTTAATGGGGGGGCAAGATACGCAGTATTTT
>TRBV6-5|-|TRBJ2-7|TRBD2
CASSWGGTASREQYF
TGTGCCAGCAGTTGGGGGGGAACCGCCTCCCGCGAGCAGTACTTC
>TRBV25-1|-|TRBJ1-6|-
CATHATGYNSPLHF
TGTGCCACCCACGCGACGGGGTATAATTCACCCCTCCACTTT
>TRBV29-1|-|TRBJ1-5|-
CSVVSSNQPQHF
TGCAGCGTTGTGAGTAGCAATCAGCCCCAGCATTTT
>TRBV7-2|-|TRBJ1-4|-
CASSLRGTLGTNEKLFF
TGTGCCAGCAGCTTAAGGGGCACCCTTGGGACTAATGAAAAACTGTTTTTT
>TRBV29-1|-|TRBJ1-1|TRBD1
CSAGGQGASEAFF
TGCAGCGCTGGGGGACAGGGGGCGTCTGAAGCTTTCTTT
>TRBV29-1|-|TRBJ1-4|TRBD1
CSALRQGNEKLFF
TGCAGCGCCCTGAGACAGGGGAATGAAAAACTGTTTTTT
>TRBV5-4|-|TRBJ2-1|-
CASSFRDGLQFF
TGTGCCAGCAGCTTTAGGGACGGGTTGCAGTTCTTC
>TRBV7-9|few|TRBJ2-3|-
CASSLTLGAGTDTQYF
TGTGCCAGCAGCTTAACCCTCGGGGCGGGCACAGATACGCAGTATTTT
>TRBV30|few|TRBJ1-2|-
CAWMGESNYGYTF
TGTGCCTGGATGGGGGAAAGCAACTATGGCTACACCTTC
>TRBV30|-|TRBJ2-2|TRBD2
CAWSPTSAGELFF
TGTGCCTGGAGCCCAACTAGCGCCGGGGAGCTGTTTTTT
>TRBV6-5|-|TRBJ1-4|-
CASKPRREVEKLFF
TGTGCCAGCAAACCCCGTCGGGAGGTGGAAAAACTGTTTTTT
>TRBV2|few|TRBJ1-2|-
CASSQGNYGYTF
TGTGCCAGCAGCCAGGGTAACTATGGCTACACCTTC
>TRBV19|once|TRBJ1-6|-
CASSFDRYPPLHF
TGTGCCAGTAGCTTTGACAGGTATCCACCCCTCCACTTT
>TRBV14|-|TRBJ1-2|-
CASSQGSWTWYGYTF
TGTGCCAGCAGCCAAGGCTCTTGGACGTGGTATGGCTACACCTTC
>TRBV15|-|TRBJ1-1|-
CATSRDMGNTEAFF
TGTGCCACCAGCAGAGATATGGGGAACACTGAAGCTTTCTTT
>TRBV4-1|-|TRBJ1-3|-
CASSQRQAHTIYF
TGCGCCAGCAGCCAAAGACAAGCTCACACCATATATTTT
>TRBV9|few|TRBJ2-4|-
CASSVGIERSLAKNIQYF
TGTGCCAGCAGCGTAGGGATTGAAAGGAGTCTAGCCAAAAACATTCAGTACTTC
>TRBV6-6|-|TRBJ2-7|TRBD1
CASRGTGITYEQYF
TGTGCCAGCAGGGGGACAGGGATCACCTACGAGCAGTACTTC
>TRBV11-2|-|TRBJ2-7|-
CASGKPNQLSTYEQYF
TGTGCCAGCGGTAAACCCAACCAGCTCTCCACCTACGAGCAGTACTTC
>TRBV30|few|TRBJ2-1|-
CAWRRPLGEQFF
TGTGCCTGGAGGAGGCCCCTCGGTGAGCAGTTCTTC
>TRBV5-1|-|TRBJ2-2|-
CASSLLGAGELFF
TGCGCCAGCAGCCTTTTAGGGGCCGGGGAGCTGTTTTTT
>TRBV30|-|TRBJ1-2|-
CAWSVFVTGRAGYTF
TGTGCCTGGAGTGTATTCGTGACGGGGAGGGCGGGCTACACCTTC
>TRBV4-1|-|TRBJ2-7|-
CASSRTDPYEQYF
TGCGCCAGCAGCCGAACAGATCCCTACGAGCAGTACTTC
>TRBV6-5|-|TRBJ2-1|TRBD1
CASSRQGNEQFF
TGTGCCAGCAGTCGACAGGGTAATGAGCAGTTCTTC
>TRBV5-1|few|TRBJ2-6|-
CASDQGSGANVLTF
TGCGCCAGCGACCAGGGCTCTGGGGCCAACGTCCTGACTTTC
>TRBV18|-|TRBJ2-5|-
CASSTNQETQYF
TGTGCCAGCTCGACAAACCAAGAGACCCAGTACTTC
>TRBV30|-|TRBJ1-4|-
CAWKGRKLFF
TGTGCCTGGAAGGGAAGAAAACTGTTTTTT
>TRBV6-6|many|TRBJ1-5|-
CASSYITGNSNQPQHF
TGTGCCAGCAGTTACATCACGGGTAATAGCAATCAGCCCCAGCATTTT
>TRBV5-1|-|TRBJ2-3|TRBD1
CASSFGQERGTDTQYF
TGCGCCAGCAGCTTTGGACAGGAGAGGGGCACAGATACGCAGTATTTT
>TRBV4-2|-|TRBJ2-7|-
CASSQGDLVYEQYF
TGTGCCAGCAGCCAAGGGGACTTGGTCTACGAGCAGTACTTC
>TRBV30|-|TRBJ2-1|-
CAWSVGVGQFF
TGTGCCTGGAGTGTAGGGGTTGGACAGTTCTTC
>TRBV19|-|TRBJ2-5|-
CASSMGRIQARETQYF
TGTGCCAGTAGTATGGGGAGGATACAGGCGAGGGAGACCCAGTACTTC
>TRBV2|-|TRBJ1-6|-
CASSEHSPLHF
TGTGCCAGCAGTGAGCATTCACCCCTCCACTTT